Included here is one T cell receptor (beta chain) sequence, with context. As yet, its antigen is unknown. The data are from a study of shared clonotypes between healthy human individuals. Notes on the study in general: Compared with clonotypes that all four donors shared, non-shared clonotypes had lower generation probabilities.

This CDR3 has 18 amino acids. V lost 4 bases and J 0 bases, leaving 20 bases between the germline ends. Germline CDR1 SEHNR, CDR2 FQNEAQ (reference sequence). TCRdb's copy holds only in-frame clones and misses some; the assay was immunoSEQ multiplex PCR. The sample yields over a million clones, roughly 96% seen once. The receptor's source is a man younger than 45 in good health. The source material was naive CD4+ T cells sorted from blood. Documented subset: CD45RA+ positively selected. This chain links TRBV7-9 with TRBJ2-3; D is perhaps TRBD2 (6 bases). The CDR3: CASSSTGTRGLSTDTQYF. In nucleotides, the CDR3 is TGTGCCAGCAGCTCGACCGGGACTCGCGGGTTGAGCACAGATACGCAGTATTTT.